This TCR beta chain was captured by sequencing in a study of beta chain features in type 1 diabetes. Whole-study findings and limits: A pattern of fewer insertions and more deletions at VDJ junctions was seen in type 1 diabetes patients. In every one of the four CD4+ subsets, TCRB CDR3s were moderately but significantly shorter in Type 1 diabetes patients.

cDNA synthesis used the whole RNA isolate, giving expressed TCRB sequences. Generated by immunoSEQ multiplex PCR, the TCRdb table keeps only in-frame clones and is missing some. Here the sample spans some 130,000 clones, around 9% being singletons. This CDR3 is built from 15 residues. The V gene's germline CDR1 is SGHNT and CDR2 YYREEE (reference sequence). V was clipped by 4 bases and J by 5 bases; unmatched bases: 6. Isolation of CD4+ naive, central memory, regulatory and stem cell-like memory cells was achieved by sorting via CD45RO/CCR7/CD25/CD127/CD95/CD27. The sample holds a few counts of this clone. Antigen: not known.

This rearrangement joins TRBV5-4 to TRBJ2-2; 9 bases are shared with TRBD1. This TCR was sampled from a young man with type 1 diabetes. Sample: central memory CD4+ T cells from blood. The CDR3 sequence is CASSTGGGSTGELFF. The CDR3 DNA reads as TGTGCCAGCAGCACAGGGGGCGGTTCTACCGGGGAGCTGTTTTTT.